The clone carrying this T cell receptor beta chain was recorded many times. Its target is unknown. This sample is drawn from a study of T-cell reconstitution after alpha-beta-depleted transplantation in children. Study conclusions and caveats: Newly produced T cells mostly accounted for T-cell counts and diversity one year post-transplant.

For TCRbeta, the library was prepared with unique molecular identifiers. Via MiXCR, TCRdb re-called the PCR reads, giving one row per CDR3 protein. The sample includes some 600,000 distinct CDR3 sequences, 10% to 15% of them seen just once. Specimen: PBMCs, mostly from graft donor cells, collected 360 days after TCRalphabeta/CD19-depleted stem cell transplant. This TCR was recovered from a male patient between 10 and 17 years old who had a stem cell transplant for acute myeloid leukemia, so the T cells may come from the graft donor.

This CDR3 is CASSLRSKREVSYEQYF. The CDR3, as DNA: TGCGCCAGCAGCCTCAGATCCAAGCGGGAGGTCTCCTACGAGCAGTACTTC. The chain carries TRBV5-1 and TRBJ2-7; 9 bases are shared with TRBD2. Germline assignment: CDR1 SGHRS and CDR2 YFSETQ. V lost 4 bases and J lost 0; bases outside the gene matches: 11. This CDR3 spans 17 amino acids.